These T cell receptor beta chains were read from a single sample in a study of cytomegalovirus exposure and HLA in healthy donors. This table comes from immunoSEQ multiplex PCR, and its TCRdb copy is limited to in-frame clones, with some not included. The sample lists 83,000 or so clones; about four fifths were seen once. Material: PBMCs. The receptors originated from a woman in her 30s in good health and CMV-seronegative. CDR3s include the opening cysteine and the closing phenylalanine or tryptophan. The D gene is left open where the match is weak. Size tells how often a clone was seen (once, few, many) or the class of an expanded clone, and some rows leave it out.

abundance | d_gene | j_gene | v_gene | CDR3nt | CDR3aa
NA | TRBD2 | TRBJ2-3 | TRBV5-1 | TGCGCCAGCAGCTTGGCGTCACTAGCGGGAGCGGGTACAGATACGCAGTATTTT | CASSLASLAGAGTDTQYF
few | TRBD1 | TRBJ1-5 | TRBV30 | TGTGCCTGGACACCCACAGGGGGCGATCAGCCCCAGCATTTT | CAWTPTGGDQPQHF
NA | NA | TRBJ2-2 | TRBV25-1 | TGTGCCAGCACCAGTACAGGGAACACCGGGGAGCTGTTTTTT | CASTSTGNTGELFF
NA | TRBD2 | TRBJ2-5 | TRBV30 | TGTGCCTGGAGTGTACTATCTAGCGGGAGAACTTTCCAAGAGACCCAGTACTTC | CAWSVLSSGRTFQETQYF
once | TRBD1 | TRBJ1-4 | TRBV4-2 | TGTGCCAGCAGGCGACAGGGGGCTGGTGAAAAACTGTTTTTT | CASRRQGAGEKLFF
NA | NA | TRBJ1-1 | TRBV18 | TGTGCCAGCTCGCTCCGGGGGTATAACACTGAAGCTTTCTTT | CASSLRGYNTEAFF
few | NA | TRBJ2-3 | TRBV6-5 | TGTGCCAGCAGCTACGGCGGACTTCGCACAGATACGCAGTATTTT | CASSYGGLRTDTQYF
NA | TRBD1 | TRBJ1-2 | TRBV6-1 | TGTGCCAGCAGCAAGGAGGGACAGGGATTCTATGGCTACACCTTC | CASSKEGQGFYGYTF
NA | TRBD1 | TRBJ2-1 | TRBV6-5 | TGTGCCAGCACCGGCGTAGCTTTTGGACAGGGTTTAATCTTC | CASTGVAFGQGLIF
NA | TRBD1 | TRBJ2-1 | TRBV6-5 | TGTGCCAACCTGGGACAGTCCGCCAGGGAGCAGTTCTTC | CANLGQSAREQFF
NA | NA | TRBJ2-2 | TRBV2 | TGTGCCAGCAGGGCCGGACAGGGAGGGACCGGGGAGCTGTTTTTT | CASRAGQGGTGELFF
NA | TRBD2 | TRBJ2-1 | TRBV4-1 | TGCGCCAGCAGCCAAGTCGGCCTAGCGGGAGGGAGGGGCAATGAGCAGTTCTTC | CASSQVGLAGGRGNEQFF
once | NA | TRBJ1-2 | TRBV19 | TGTGCCAGTAGTATCGGTGGGGCCGGCTACACCTTC | CASSIGGAGYTF
NA | NA | TRBJ1-1 | TRBV6-5 | TGTGCCAGCACCCGCGGTCTAAAAAACACTGAAGCTTTCTTT | CASTRGLKNTEAFF
NA | TRBD1 | TRBJ1-2 | TRBV9 | TGTGCCAGCAGCCCCCGGGACAGCAACAACCACTTC | CASSPRDSNNHF
NA | NA | TRBJ1-4 | TRBV7-9 | TGTGCCAGCAGCTTGCTGAGGGTAACTGGCGAAAAACTGTTTTTT | CASSLLRVTGEKLFF
NA | NA | TRBJ1-3 | TRBV5-5 | TGTGCCAGCAGCTCCGGAGGCACCATATATTTT | CASSSGGTIYF
once | NA | TRBJ1-1 | TRBV6-5 | TGTGCCAGCAGTTACGCGGGACCGAACACTGAAGCTTTCTTT | CASSYAGPNTEAFF
NA | NA | TRBJ2-1 | TRBV7-9 | TGTGCCAGCAGCCCACGTCTAGTCGGGAACTACAATGAGCAGTTCTTC | CASSPRLVGNYNEQFF
NA | TRBD2 | TRBJ2-1 | TRBV10-2 | TGCGCCAGCAGTGAGTACTCTGACGGGAGGGGTCGTCAGGGGGAGCAGTTCTTC | CASSEYSDGRGRQGEQFF
NA | TRBD1 | TRBJ2-1 | TRBV27 | TGTGCCAGCAGGGAGACAGGGGTTGATGAGCAGTTCTTC | CASRETGVDEQFF
NA | TRBD1 | TRBJ2-5 | TRBV4-3 | TGCGCCAGCAGCCAATGGAGGACAGGGGGGCAAGAGACCCAGTACTTC | CASSQWRTGGQETQYF
NA | TRBD1 | TRBJ1-1 | TRBV28 | TGTGCCACCCGCCGGGACAGGGGCACTGAAGCTTTCTTT | CATRRDRGTEAFF
NA | NA | TRBJ1-5 | TRBV4-1 | TGCGCCAGCAGCCAAGTCGGGGGGCAGAGGCCCCAGCATTTT | CASSQVGGQRPQHF
NA | TRBD1 | TRBJ1-1 | TRBV10-2 | TGCGCCACCTCTGACAGGGAGAACACTGAAGCTTTCTTT | CATSDRENTEAFF
NA | TRBD1 | TRBJ2-1 | TRBV7-9 | TGTGCCAGCAGCCCACATATTAGAACAGGGGGCGCTTCCTACAATGAGCAGTTCTTC | CASSPHIRTGGASYNEQFF
few | NA | TRBJ1-3 | TRBV27 | TGTGCCAGCAGTTTGGGGCCCTCTGGAAACACCATATATTTT | CASSLGPSGNTIYF
NA | TRBD1 | TRBJ1-1 | TRBV7-2 | TGTGCCAGCAGCACACAGGGGACAGTCTCTAACACTGAAGCTTTCTTT | CASSTQGTVSNTEAFF
NA | TRBD1 | TRBJ1-1 | TRBV2 | TGTGCCAGCTCGATCCAGGGGGCAGACACTGAAGCTTTCTTT | CASSIQGADTEAFF
NA | NA | TRBJ1-5 | TRBV18 | TGTGCCAGCTCACATCGACAGGCCTATAGCAATCAGCCCCAGCATTTT | CASSHRQAYSNQPQHF
NA | NA | TRBJ1-2 | TRBV28 | TGTGCCAGCAGTTACCCTAGCGTGGGCTACACCTTC | CASSYPSVGYTF
NA | NA | TRBJ1-1 | TRBV7-8 | TGTGCCAGCAGCTTAGGGGGGGGCGCGGCTGAAGCTTTCTTT | CASSLGGGAAEAFF